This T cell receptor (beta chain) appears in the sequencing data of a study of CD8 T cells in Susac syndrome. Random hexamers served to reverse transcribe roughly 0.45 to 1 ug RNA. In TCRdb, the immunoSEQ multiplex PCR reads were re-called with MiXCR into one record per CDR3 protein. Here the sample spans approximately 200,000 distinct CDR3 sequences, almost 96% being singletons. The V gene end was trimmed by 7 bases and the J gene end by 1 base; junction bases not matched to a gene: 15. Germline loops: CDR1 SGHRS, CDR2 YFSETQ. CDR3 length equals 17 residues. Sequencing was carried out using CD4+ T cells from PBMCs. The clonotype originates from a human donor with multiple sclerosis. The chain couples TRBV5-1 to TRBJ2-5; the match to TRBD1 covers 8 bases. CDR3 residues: CASRLAFGQGSQETQYF. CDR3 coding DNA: TGCGCCAGCCGCCTCGCGTTTGGACAGGGTTCCCAAGAGACCCAGTACTTC.